This note documents a single T cell receptor (beta chain) sequence. Antigen specificity is unknown. The PCR made use of 60 Vbeta and 13 Jbeta primers. As handled by the study authors: Later analysis identified tens of millions of unique TCR beta chains, approximately 11 million shared. TCRdb keeps only in-frame clones here, not all; method: immunoSEQ multiplex PCR. For V, J and clone size, that table is used; D and trimming come from the DNA. The sample records fewer than 200,000 clones, 81% being singletons. This specimen comes from a study of cytomegalovirus exposure and HLA in healthy donors. Findings of the study overall: Most subjects had HLA-A and HLA-B alleles reportedly predicted accurately by TCR beta sequences. Among the most significant clusters, several appeared linked to common viral pathogens in a later analysis. In a later analysis, specific HLA alleles were associated with under 20,000 TCR beta sequences at a 0.05 false discovery rate.

The ends were cut back, 2 bases at V and 3 bases at J, with 6 bases in the middle. There are 14 residues in the CDR3. Per germline, CDR1 SGHDT and CDR2 YYEEEE. The specimen sequenced was PBMCs. V usage is TRBV5-6 and J usage is TRBJ1-6; D is unresolved. This clonotype was sampled from a woman aged 30 to 39 in good health and CMV-seronegative. CDR3 in DNA: TGTGCCAGCAGCTTTAACAGCTATAATTCACCCCTCCACTTT. Translated, it gives CASSFNSYNSPLHF.